Listed below are T cell receptor beta chains from one sample, sequenced in a study of human T cells and chemical hapten exposure. TCRdb independently ran MiXCR on the RACE reads; one entry per CDR3 protein. Of approximately 160,000 distinct CDR3 sequences listed, roughly a quarter are singletons. This specimen was whole blood, taken in connection with sensitization to the hapten diphenylcyclopropenone (DPC). The source of these receptors is a woman younger than 30 with alopecia areata. Some clones in this sample may be carry-over from other donors' samples. CDR3s include the opening cysteine and the closing phenylalanine or tryptophan. The D gene is left open where the match is weak. Clone size is stated in some rows and not others, as once, few, many or a class when expanded.

d_gene	v_gene	abundance	j_gene	CDR3nt	CDR3aa
NA	TRBV15	NA	TRBJ2-3	TGTGCCACCGGCCAGGGGGGTACTAGCACAGATACGCAGTATTTT	CATGQGGTSTDTQYF
TRBD1	TRBV12-3/TRBV12-4	few	TRBJ1-1	TGTGCCAGCAACCACTTTGAGGGACAGGAAGCTTTCTTT	CASNHFEGQEAFF
NA	TRBV9	once	TRBJ2-1	TGTGCCAGCAGCCTCTTTCGAAACAATGAGCAGTTCTTC	CASSLFRNNEQFF
NA	TRBV11-2	NA	TRBJ2-5	TGTGCCAGCAGCATCCGAACGACGGAGACCCAGTACTTC	CASSIRTTETQYF
NA	TRBV5-6	NA	TRBJ2-7	TGTGCCAGCAGCTTATGGCTCAGCTCCTACGAGCAGTACTTC	CASSLWLSSYEQYF
NA	TRBV25-1	NA	TRBJ2-7	TGTGCCAGCAGTGAAGGGGCTAAGACAGGTCGGACAACCTACGAGCAGTACTTC	CASSEGAKTGRTTYEQYF
NA	TRBV4-1	few	TRBJ2-3	TGCGCCAGCAGCCAGATCGGGACTAGCACAGATACGCAGTATTTT	CASSQIGTSTDTQYF
NA	TRBV7-6	NA	TRBJ1-3	TGTGCCAGCGCCGGGACGGAAGGAAACACCATATATTTT	CASAGTEGNTIYF
NA	TRBV4-2	few	TRBJ1-5	TGTGCCAGCAGCCAAGAGTGGCAGCCTATTCAGCCCCAGCATTTT	CASSQEWQPIQPQHF
NA	TRBV4-2	NA	TRBJ2-3	TGTGCCAGCAGCCCTCGACAGGGAGGAGATACGCAGTATTTT	CASSPRQGGDTQYF
NA	TRBV9	NA	TRBJ1-4	TGTGCCAGCAGCTCCAGCCCCGGAGAAAAACTGTTTTTT	CASSSSPGEKLFF
NA	TRBV27	NA	TRBJ1-2	TGTGCCAGCAGTTTTGGGCCCCCCCCTAACTATGGCTACACCTTC	CASSFGPPPNYGYTF
TRBD1	TRBV6-2/TRBV6-3	NA	TRBJ2-1	TGTGCCAGCAGACGGATCGACAGGGGTGGCTACAATGAGCAGTTCTTC	CASRRIDRGGYNEQFF
TRBD2	TRBV4-1	few	TRBJ2-1	TGCGCCAGCAGCCAGCTAGCGGCTGTCACCTACAATGAGCAGTTCTTC	CASSQLAAVTYNEQFF
NA	TRBV5-1	NA	TRBJ1-4	TGCGCCAGCAGCGGGGAAACAGGAACGAAAAATGAAAAACTGTTTTTT	CASSGETGTKNEKLFF
NA	TRBV29-1	few	TRBJ2-1	TGCAGCGCCAATAACCGGGGTGCCCTCGGGGGCAATGAGCAGTTCTTC	CSANNRGALGGNEQFF
TRBD2	TRBV29-1	NA	TRBJ2-3	TGCAGCGTTATGAGCGGGGGGGTCACAGATACGCAGTATTTT	CSVMSGGVTDTQYF
TRBD2	TRBV6-2/TRBV6-3	NA	TRBJ2-1	TGTGCCAGCAGTTACTCGAACGGGAGGGCCTACAATGAGCAGTTCTTC	CASSYSNGRAYNEQFF